The clone carrying this T cell receptor (beta chain) rates as medium-sized. Its specificity is not known. This sample is part of a study of immune cell composition in non-small cell lung cancer. In the study overall: Tumours were mainly lung adenocarcinoma or squamous cell carcinoma.

Study-wide results and limits: Lung adenocarcinomas had lower top 10 clone scores and clonality than squamous tumours. Roughly 80% of squamous and under 35% of adenocarcinoma cases had tumour-associated clones >0.5%.

Measured with immunoSEQ multiplex PCR; TCRdb has only the in-frame clones, and not every one. The sample carries around 11,000 clones, about 60% recorded once. Sequencing was done on a sample of lung tumor tissue. This receptor was obtained from a human donor with non-small cell lung cancer.

The CDR3 coding sequence is TGTGCCAGCAGCTTGGGACTAGCGGCCACCGGGGAGCTGTTTTTT. This gives the protein CASSLGLAATGELFF. The chain combines TRBV27 with TRBJ2-2, with 11 positions matching TRBD2. V was pared by 6 bases and J by 4 bases, with 4 bases of the junction left unmatched. The CDR3 runs to 15 residues. Per germline, CDR1 MNHEY and CDR2 SMNVEV (reference sequence).